Presented here are 6 T cell receptor beta chains from one specimen sequenced in a study of T cell responses to AZD1222 COVID-19 vaccine. The protocol was immunoSEQ multiplex PCR, while the TCRdb copy is restricted to in-frame clones and leaves out a portion. The profile shows some 61,000 clones, about 90% of them singletons. The sequences come from peripheral blood, collected on day 0 of AZD1222 vaccination. These receptors were collected from an adult in good health.

The rearrangement uses TRBV6-5 and TRBJ1-5, with D possibly TRBD1 on 6 matching bases. The CDR3 extends over 15 amino acids. V was pared by 3 bases and J by 3 bases, with 12 bases between. Germline CDR1 is MNHEY and CDR2 is SVGAGI. The CDR3 sequence: CASSYSGAYNQPQHF. CDR3 sequence (DNA): TGTGCCAGCAGTTATTCAGGGGCCTACAATCAGCCCCAGCATTTT.

V and J are TRBV7-2 and TRBJ2-2; D remains ambiguous. CDR1 is SGHTA and CDR2 is FQGNSA in the germline V gene. V was shortened by 3 bases and J by 0 bases, with 5 bases between the two germline ends. CDR3 length: 14 amino acids. The CDR3 reads CASSFDANTGELFF. Here the CDR3 DNA reads TGTGCCAGCAGCTTTGACGCGAACACCGGGGAGCTGTTTTTT.

This clone was seen once. The chain employs TRBV19 and TRBJ2-1, with TRBD2 matching over 12 bases. Germline assignment: CDR1 LNHDA and CDR2 SQIVND (reference sequence). The V and J ends lost 6 bases and 4 bases, in that order; junction bases with no gene match: 4. This CDR3 contains 15 residues. The CDR3 is CASSSSGRGYNEQFF. The CDR3 DNA follows: TGTGCCAGTAGCTCTAGCGGGAGGGGGTACAATGAGCAGTTCTTC.

The rearrangement joins TRBV6-6 to TRBJ1-1; perhaps TRBD1 as D (6 bases). V was shortened by 2 bases and J by 1 base, with 8 bases between the two germline ends. The CDR3 loop spans 14 amino acids. Germline V gene sequence: CDR1 MNHNY, CDR2 SVGAGI (reference sequence). CDR3 region: CASSYAGENTEAFF. DNA of the CDR3: TGTGCCAGCAGTTACGCAGGGGAGAACACTGAAGCTTTCTTT.

This clone appeared a single time. The CDR3 DNA reads TGTGCCAGCAGCAGACCGGGCGGGAGCCGCTCCTACGAGCAGTACTTC. Translating gives CASSRPGGSRSYEQYF. The chain is built from TRBV28 and TRBJ2-7; 7 bases align to TRBD2. Germline assignment: CDR1 MDHEN and CDR2 SYDVKM. The CDR3 length is 16 residues. With 6 bases clipped from V and 0 bases from J, the junction kept 11 bases outside the gene matches.

This sequence joins TRBV11-2 and TRBJ2-7; 12 nucleotides align to TRBD1. V trimming: 0 bases; J trimming: 5 bases; junction bases outside the gene matches: 8. The CDR3 is made up of 17 amino acids. In germline, CDR1 is SGHAT, CDR2 FQNNGV. DNA of the CDR3: TGTGCCAGCAGCTTAGATCTAATGGGGACAGGGGGCCACGAGCAGTACTTC. Protein product: CASSLDLMGTGGHEQYF. The full variable domain, with the rest looked up from reference TRBV11-2 and TRBJ2-7, is EAGVAQSPRYKIIEKRQSVAFWCNPISGHATLYWYQQILGQGPKLLIQFQNNGVVDDSQLPKDRFSAERLKGVDSTLKIQPAKLEDSAVYLCASSLDLMGTGGHEQYFGPGTRLTVT.